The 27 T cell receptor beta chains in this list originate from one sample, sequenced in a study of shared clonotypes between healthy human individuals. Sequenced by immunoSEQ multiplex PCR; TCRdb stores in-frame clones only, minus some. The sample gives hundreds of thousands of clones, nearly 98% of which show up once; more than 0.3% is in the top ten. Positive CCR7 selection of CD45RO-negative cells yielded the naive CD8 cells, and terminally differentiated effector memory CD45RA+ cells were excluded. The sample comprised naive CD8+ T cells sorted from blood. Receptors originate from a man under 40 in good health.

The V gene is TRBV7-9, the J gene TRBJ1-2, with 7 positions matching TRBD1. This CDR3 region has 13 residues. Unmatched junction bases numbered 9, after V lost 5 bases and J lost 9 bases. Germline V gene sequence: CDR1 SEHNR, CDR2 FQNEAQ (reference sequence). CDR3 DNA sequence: TGTGCCAGCAGCCTAAGGGACAGTAGGAGCTACACCTTC. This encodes CASSLRDSRSYTF.

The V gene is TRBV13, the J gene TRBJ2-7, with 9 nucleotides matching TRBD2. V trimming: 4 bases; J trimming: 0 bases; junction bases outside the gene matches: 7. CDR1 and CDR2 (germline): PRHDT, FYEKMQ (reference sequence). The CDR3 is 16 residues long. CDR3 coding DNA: TGTGCCAGCAGCTCCCGTGGTAGCGGGAGCTCCTACGAGCAGTACTTC. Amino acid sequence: CASSSRGSGSSYEQYF.

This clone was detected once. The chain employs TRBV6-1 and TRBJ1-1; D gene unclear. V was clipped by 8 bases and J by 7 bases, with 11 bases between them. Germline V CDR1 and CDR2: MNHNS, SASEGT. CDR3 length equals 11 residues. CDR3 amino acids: CASAETLEAFF. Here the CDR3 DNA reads TGTGCCAGCGCCGAGACACTTGAAGCTTTCTTT.

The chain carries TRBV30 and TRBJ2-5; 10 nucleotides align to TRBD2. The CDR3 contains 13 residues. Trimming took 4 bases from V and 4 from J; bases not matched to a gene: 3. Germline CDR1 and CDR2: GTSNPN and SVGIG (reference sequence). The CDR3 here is CAWTSGSGETQYF. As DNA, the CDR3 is TGTGCCTGGACTAGCGGGAGCGGAGAGACCCAGTACTTC.

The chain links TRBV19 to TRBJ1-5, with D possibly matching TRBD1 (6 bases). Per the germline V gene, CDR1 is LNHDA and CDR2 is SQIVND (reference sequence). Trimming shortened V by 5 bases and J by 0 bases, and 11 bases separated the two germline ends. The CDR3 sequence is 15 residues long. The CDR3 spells CASSWTAYSNQPQHF. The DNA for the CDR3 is TGTGCCAGTAGTTGGACAGCTTATAGCAATCAGCCCCAGCATTTT. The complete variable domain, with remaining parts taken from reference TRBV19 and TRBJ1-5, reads DGGITQSPKYLFRKEGQNVTLSCEQNLNHDAMYWYRQDPGQGLRLIYYSQIVNDFQKGDIAEGYSVSREKKESFPLTVTSAQKNPTAFYLCASSWTAYSNQPQHFGDGTRLSIL.

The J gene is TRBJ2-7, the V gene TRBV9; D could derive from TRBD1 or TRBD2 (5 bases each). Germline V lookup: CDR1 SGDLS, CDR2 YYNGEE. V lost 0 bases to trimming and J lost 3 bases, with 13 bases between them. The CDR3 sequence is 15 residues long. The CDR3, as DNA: TGTGCCAGCAGCGTAGACGGGGCAGGCTACTACGAGCAGTACTTC. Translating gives CASSVDGAGYYEQYF.

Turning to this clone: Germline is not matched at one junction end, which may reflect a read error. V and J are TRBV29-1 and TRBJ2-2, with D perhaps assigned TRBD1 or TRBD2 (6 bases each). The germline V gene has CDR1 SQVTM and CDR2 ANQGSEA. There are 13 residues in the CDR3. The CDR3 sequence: CSVEGGGTGELFF. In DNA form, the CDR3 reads TGCAGCGTGGAAGGAGGGGGGACCGGGGAGCTGTTTTTT.

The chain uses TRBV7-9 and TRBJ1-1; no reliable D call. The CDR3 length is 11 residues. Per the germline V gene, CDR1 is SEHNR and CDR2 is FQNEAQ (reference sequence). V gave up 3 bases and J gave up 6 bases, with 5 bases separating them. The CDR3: CASSFGPEAFF. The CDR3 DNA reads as TGTGCCAGCAGCTTCGGACCTGAAGCTTTCTTT.

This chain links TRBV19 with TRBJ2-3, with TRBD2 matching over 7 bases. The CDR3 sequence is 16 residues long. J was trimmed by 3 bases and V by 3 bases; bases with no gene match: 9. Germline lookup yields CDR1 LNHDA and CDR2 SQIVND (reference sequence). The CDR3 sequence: CASSIGGSPSTDTQYF. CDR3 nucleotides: TGTGCCAGTAGTATCGGCGGGAGTCCCTCGACAGATACGCAGTATTTT.

The CDR3, as DNA: TGCAGCGTTTCGGGACAGTCGAACACCGGGGAGCTGTTTTTT. As protein: CSVSGQSNTGELFF. This chain connects TRBV29-1 to TRBJ2-2; 7 bases are a match to TRBD1. J was trimmed by 0 bases and V by 5 bases; bases with no gene match: 3. Germline V gene lookup returns CDR1 SQVTM and CDR2 ANQGSEA. The CDR3 has 14 residues.

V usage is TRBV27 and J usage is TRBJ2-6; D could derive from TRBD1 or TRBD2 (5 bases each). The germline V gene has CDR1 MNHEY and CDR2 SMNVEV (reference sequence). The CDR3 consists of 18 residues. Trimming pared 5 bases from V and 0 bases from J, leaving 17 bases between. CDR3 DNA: TGTGCCAGCAGTGCGATGGGGGTTCTCGGCTCTGGGGCCAACGTCCTGACTTTC. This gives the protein CASSAMGVLGSGANVLTF.

The CDR3 loop is CASSYTTTSSYNEQFF. The CDR3, as DNA: TGTGCCAGCAGTTACACCACTACGAGCTCCTACAATGAGCAGTTCTTC. This chain joins TRBV27 and TRBJ2-1; D not certain. From germline, CDR1 is MNHEY and CDR2 SMNVEV (reference sequence). Trimming cost V 4 bases and J 0 bases, with 13 bases left between them. The CDR3 is 16 residues long.

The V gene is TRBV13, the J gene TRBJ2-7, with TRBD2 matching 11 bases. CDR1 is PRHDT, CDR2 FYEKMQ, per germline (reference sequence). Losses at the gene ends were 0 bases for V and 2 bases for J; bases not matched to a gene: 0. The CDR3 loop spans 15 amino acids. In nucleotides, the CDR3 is TGTGCCAGCAGCTTAGGTAGCGGGAGGGCCTACGAGCAGTACTTC. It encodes CASSLGSGRAYEQYF.

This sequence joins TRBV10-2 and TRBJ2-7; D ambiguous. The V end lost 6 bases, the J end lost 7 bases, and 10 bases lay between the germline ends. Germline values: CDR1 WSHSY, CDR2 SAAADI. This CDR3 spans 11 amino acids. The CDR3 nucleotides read TGCGCCAGCAGGGTTTTGGATGAGCAGTACTTC. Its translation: CASRVLDEQYF.

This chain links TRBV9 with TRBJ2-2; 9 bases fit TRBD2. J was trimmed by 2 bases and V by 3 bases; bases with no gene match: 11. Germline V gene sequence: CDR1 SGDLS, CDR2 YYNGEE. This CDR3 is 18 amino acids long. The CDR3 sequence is CASSDSLSSGINTGELFF. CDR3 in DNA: TGTGCCAGCAGCGACTCCCTCTCTAGCGGGATTAACACCGGGGAGCTGTTTTTT.

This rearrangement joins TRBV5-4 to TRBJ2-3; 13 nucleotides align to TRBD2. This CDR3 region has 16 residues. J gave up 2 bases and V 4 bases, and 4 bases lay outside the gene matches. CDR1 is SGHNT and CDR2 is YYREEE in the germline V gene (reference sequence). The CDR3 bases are TGTGCCAGCAGCACTAGCGGGAGGGGGCTCACAGATACGCAGTATTTT. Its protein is CASSTSGRGLTDTQYF.

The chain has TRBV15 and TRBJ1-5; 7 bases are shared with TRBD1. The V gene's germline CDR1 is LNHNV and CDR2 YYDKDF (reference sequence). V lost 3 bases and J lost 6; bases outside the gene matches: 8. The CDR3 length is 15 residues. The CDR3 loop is CATSRDTGAAQPQHF. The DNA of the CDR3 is TGTGCCACCAGCAGGGACACAGGGGCGGCTCAGCCCCAGCATTTT.

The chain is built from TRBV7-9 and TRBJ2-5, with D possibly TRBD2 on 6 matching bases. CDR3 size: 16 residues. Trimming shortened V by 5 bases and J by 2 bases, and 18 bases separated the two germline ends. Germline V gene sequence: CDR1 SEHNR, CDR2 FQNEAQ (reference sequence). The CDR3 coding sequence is TGTGCCAGCAGCCAACGTTTGGGCGGGATACAAGAGACCCAGTACTTC. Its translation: CASSQRLGGIQETQYF.

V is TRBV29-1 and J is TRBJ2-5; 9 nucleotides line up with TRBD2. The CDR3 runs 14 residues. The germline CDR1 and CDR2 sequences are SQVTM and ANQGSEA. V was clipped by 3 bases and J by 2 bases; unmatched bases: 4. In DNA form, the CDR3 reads TGCAGCGTTGACAGCGGGAGGCAACAAGAGACCCAGTACTTC. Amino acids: CSVDSGRQQETQYF. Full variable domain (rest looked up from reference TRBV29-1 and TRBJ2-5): SAVISQKPSRDICQRGTSLTIQCQVDSQVTMMFWYRQQPGQSLTLIATANQGSEATYESGFVIDKFPISRPNLTFSTLTVSNMSPEDSSIYLCSVDSGRQQETQYFGPGTRLLVL.

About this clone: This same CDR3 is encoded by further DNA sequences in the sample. CDR3 region: CASSLNRQETQYF. CDR3 nucleotides: TGTGCCAGCAGCTTAAACCGGCAAGAGACCCAGTACTTC. The V call is TRBV7-2, the J call TRBJ2-5, with D hard to call. Trimming took 2 bases from V and 2 from J, leaving 6 bases between them. Germline V gene sequence: CDR1 SGHTA, CDR2 FQGNSA. CDR3 length: 13 residues.

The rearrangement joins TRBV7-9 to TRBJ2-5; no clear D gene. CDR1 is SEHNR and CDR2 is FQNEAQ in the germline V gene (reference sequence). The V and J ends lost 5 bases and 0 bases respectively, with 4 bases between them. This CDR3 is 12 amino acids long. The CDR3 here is CASSGNQETQYF. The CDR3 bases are TGTGCCAGCAGCGGTAACCAAGAGACCCAGTACTTC.

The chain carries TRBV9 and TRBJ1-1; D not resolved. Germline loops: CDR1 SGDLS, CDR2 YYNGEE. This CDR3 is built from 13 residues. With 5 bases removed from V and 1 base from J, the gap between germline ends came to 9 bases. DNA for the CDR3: TGTGCCAGCAGGAGTACAGCGAACACTGAAGCTTTCTTT. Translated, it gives CASRSTANTEAFF.

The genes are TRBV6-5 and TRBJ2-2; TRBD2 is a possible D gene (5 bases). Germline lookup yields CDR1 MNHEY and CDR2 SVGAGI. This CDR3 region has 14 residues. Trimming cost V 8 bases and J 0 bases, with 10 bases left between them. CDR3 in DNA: TGTGCCAGCGGAGGCCCAGCGAACACCGGGGAGCTGTTTTTT. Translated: CASGGPANTGELFF.

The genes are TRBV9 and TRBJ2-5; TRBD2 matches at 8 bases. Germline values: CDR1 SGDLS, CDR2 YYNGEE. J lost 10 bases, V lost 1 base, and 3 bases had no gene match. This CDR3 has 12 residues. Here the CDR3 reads CASSVYGGDQYF. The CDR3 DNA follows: TGTGCCAGCAGCGTATACGGGGGGGACCAGTACTTC.

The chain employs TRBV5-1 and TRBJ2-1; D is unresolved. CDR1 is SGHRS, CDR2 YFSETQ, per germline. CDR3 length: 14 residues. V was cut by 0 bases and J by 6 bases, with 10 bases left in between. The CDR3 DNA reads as TGCGCCAGCAGCTTGGACCTTGTCCCCAATGAGCAGTTCTTC. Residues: CASSLDLVPNEQFF.

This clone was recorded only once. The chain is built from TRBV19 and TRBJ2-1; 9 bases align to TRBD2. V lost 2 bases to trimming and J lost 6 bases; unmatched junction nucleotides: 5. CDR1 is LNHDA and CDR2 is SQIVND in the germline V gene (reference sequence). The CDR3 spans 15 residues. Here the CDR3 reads CASSIPGLAINEQFF. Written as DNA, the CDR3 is TGTGCCAGTAGTATACCGGGACTAGCAATCAATGAGCAGTTCTTC.

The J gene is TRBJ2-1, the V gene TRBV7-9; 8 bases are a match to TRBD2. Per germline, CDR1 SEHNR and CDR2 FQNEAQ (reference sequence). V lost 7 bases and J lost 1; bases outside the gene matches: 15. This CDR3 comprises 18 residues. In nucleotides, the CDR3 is TGTGCCAGCATTTTCCCCAGTTCGGGACTAGTGTCCTACAATGAGCAGTTCTTC. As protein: CASIFPSSGLVSYNEQFF.